Listed below are T cell receptor beta chains from one sample, sequenced in a study of T cells in Graves' hyperthyroidism and ophthalmopathy. From the multiplex PCR reads, TCRdb called clonotypes with MiXCR, one entry per CDR3 protein. The table shows 350,000 to 400,000 distinct CDR3 sequences, with 14% to 15% occurring only once. Sequenced material: blood. The receptors derive from a woman aged 25 to 45 with Graves' hyperthyroidism. Both conserved end residues are part of each CDR3. A D gene is named only where the DNA matches it firmly. For some rows the clone size is stated as once, few or many, or as a class when expanded; others skip it.

CDR3aa | CDR3nt | len | j_gene | v_gene | d_gene | abundance
CSAAWGAYEQYF | TGCAGTGCGGCCTGGGGGGCATACGAGCAGTACTTC | 12 | TRBJ2-7 | TRBV20-1 | - | few
CASSQAASGQYF | TGTGCCAGCAGCCAAGCAGCGAGCGGGCAGTACTTC | 12 | TRBJ2-7 | TRBV3-1 | - | many
CASSGTTNFYEQYF | TGTGCCAGTTCCGGGACTACTAACTTCTACGAGCAGTACTTC | 14 | TRBJ2-7 | TRBV10-3 | TRBD2 | many
CASSLRQRRGSLNTGELFF | TGTGCCAGCAGTTTACGACAGCGCCGGGGCTCGTTGAACACCGGGGAGCTGTTTTTT | 19 | TRBJ2-2 | TRBV28 | - | many
CASSFRQGSYEQYF | TGTGCCAGCAGCTTTCGACAGGGGTCCTACGAGCAGTACTTC | 14 | TRBJ2-7 | TRBV11-2 | TRBD1 | many
CATKPGQGAAETQYF | TGTGCCACCAAACCTGGACAGGGGGCGGCAGAGACCCAGTACTTC | 15 | TRBJ2-5 | TRBV19 | TRBD1 | few
CASSLAGITAGVATDTQYF | TGTGCCAGCAGCTTAGCTGGAATTACAGCGGGAGTTGCGACAGATACGCAGTATTTT | 19 | TRBJ2-3 | TRBV7-9 | TRBD2 | many
CASSKGALEAFF | TGTGCCAGCAGTAAGGGGGCCCTTGAAGCTTTCTTT | 12 | TRBJ1-1 | TRBV28 | TRBD1 | few
CASSERGASNQPQHF | TGTGCCAGCAGTGAACGAGGGGCCAGCAATCAGCCCCAGCATTTT | 15 | TRBJ1-5 | TRBV2 | - | few
CASSERGYGYTF | TGTGCCAGCAGTGAAAGGGGGTATGGCTACACCTTC | 12 | TRBJ1-2 | TRBV2 | - | -
CASSKWGRVETQYF | TGCGCCAGCAGCAAGTGGGGGAGAGTAGAGACCCAGTACTTC | 14 | TRBJ2-5 | TRBV4-1 | - | -
CASSSLRDFNF | TGTGCCAGCAGCTCGCTGCGGGACTTCAATTTT | 11 | TRBJ2-3 | TRBV7-9 | - | -
CASSPELRETQYF | TGTGCCAGCTCACCGGAGCTAAGAGAGACCCAGTACTTC | 13 | TRBJ2-5 | TRBV18 | - | few
CSASGTSGSVSYEQYF | TGCAGTGCTAGCGGGACTAGCGGGAGTGTCTCCTACGAGCAGTACTTC | 16 | TRBJ2-7 | TRBV20-1 | TRBD2 | few
CASSLATRGGETQYF | TGCGCCAGCAGCTTGGCTACTAGAGGTGGAGAGACCCAGTACTTC | 15 | TRBJ2-5 | TRBV5-1 | - | -
CASSSLGGGYADTQYF | TGTGCCAGCAGCTCCTTGGGGGGAGGGTACGCAGATACGCAGTATTTT | 16 | TRBJ2-3 | TRBV7-8 | TRBD2 | many
CASSLGGGVGYEQYF | TGTGCCAGCAGCTTAGGAGGAGGGGTCGGCTACGAGCAGTACTTC | 15 | TRBJ2-7 | TRBV7-9 | - | -
CSATPGSNQPQHF | TGCAGTGCCACCCCCGGTAGCAATCAGCCCCAGCATTTT | 13 | TRBJ1-5 | TRBV20-1 | - | -
CAISGGPYNEQFF | TGTGCCATCAGTGGGGGGCCCTACAATGAGCAGTTCTTC | 13 | TRBJ2-1 | TRBV10-3 | - | -
CASSKGLLVGQYF | TGTGCCAGCAGTAAGGGACTCCTCGTCGGCCAGTACTTC | 13 | TRBJ2-5 | TRBV12-3/TRBV12-4 | - | -
CASSLVAGANTEAFF | TGTGCCAGCAGCTTAGTAGCGGGCGCTAACACTGAAGCTTTCTTT | 15 | TRBJ1-1 | TRBV11-2 | - | large
CASSPLASGDVEQYF | TGTGCCAGCTCACCACTGGCGTCAGGGGATGTCGAGCAGTACTTC | 15 | TRBJ2-7 | TRBV18 | - | -
CASSSGPVGPEKLFF | TGTGCCAGCAGTTCGGGGCCGGTGGGGCCTGAAAAACTGTTTTTT | 15 | TRBJ1-4 | TRBV6-1 | - | many
CASSSGTSGTSTDTQYF | TGTGCCAGCAGCTCCGGGACTAGCGGAACTAGCACAGATACGCAGTATTTT | 17 | TRBJ2-3 | TRBV5-4 | TRBD2 | many
CASTLEFYEQYF | TGTGCCAGCACACTAGAGTTTTACGAGCAGTACTTC | 12 | TRBJ2-7 | TRBV6-1 | - | -
CASSANPTQPQHF | TGTGCCAGCAGTGCAAACCCGACTCAGCCCCAGCATTTT | 13 | TRBJ1-5 | TRBV9 | - | many
CASSSTSGSAQSYEQYF | TGTGCCAGCAGTTCGACTAGCGGCTCAGCTCAATCCTACGAGCAGTACTTC | 17 | TRBJ2-7 | TRBV28 | TRBD2 | few
CASSGTGVGNTEAFF | TGTGCCAGCAGCGGGACAGGGGTTGGTAACACTGAAGCTTTCTTT | 15 | TRBJ1-1 | TRBV5-4 | TRBD1 | -
CASSPGGLEQYF | TGTGCCAGCTCACCCGGAGGGCTCGAGCAGTACTTC | 12 | TRBJ2-7 | TRBV18 | - | -
CASSDFLAGAGNEQFF | TGTGCCAGCAGTGATTTCCTAGCGGGAGCGGGTAATGAGCAGTTCTTC | 16 | TRBJ2-1 | TRBV25-1 | TRBD2 | once
CASSSIDSSEQFF | TGTGCCAGCAGCTCAATTGACAGTAGTGAGCAGTTCTTC | 13 | TRBJ2-1 | TRBV7-3 | - | many
CSASLPGQGLGTGELFF | TGCAGTGCTAGTCTCCCGGGACAGGGATTGGGCACCGGGGAGCTGTTTTTT | 17 | TRBJ2-2 | TRBV20-1 | TRBD1 | few
CASSRGTSGRLEQFF | TGTGCCAGCAGTCGGGGGACTAGCGGGAGACTTGAGCAGTTCTTC | 15 | TRBJ2-1 | TRBV28 | TRBD2 | many
CSARGQGPTYEQYF | TGCAGTGCTAGAGGACAGGGGCCTACCTACGAGCAGTACTTC | 14 | TRBJ2-7 | TRBV20-1 | TRBD1 | many
CASSYSGHSSYNEQFF | TGTGCCAGCAGCTATAGCGGGCATAGCTCCTACAATGAGCAGTTCTTC | 16 | TRBJ2-1 | TRBV9 | TRBD2 | few
CASSFDESYEQYF | TGTGCCAGCAGCTTTGACGAATCCTACGAGCAGTACTTC | 13 | TRBJ2-7 | TRBV7-9 | - | few
CASSYGIAGYSETQYF | TGTGCCAGCAGTTACGGGATAGCGGGATACTCAGAGACCCAGTACTTC | 16 | TRBJ2-5 | TRBV6-2/TRBV6-3 | TRBD2 | -
CASSLPLAGVGEQFF | TGTGCCAGCAGTTTACCGCTAGCGGGAGTCGGTGAGCAGTTCTTC | 15 | TRBJ2-1 | TRBV12-3/TRBV12-4 | TRBD2 | many
CASSQSVTRTDTQYF | TGTGCCAGCAGCCAATCTGTGACCCGCACAGATACGCAGTATTTT | 15 | TRBJ2-3 | TRBV16 | - | -
CASSFPGGDGYTF | TGTGCCAGCAGTTTTCCGGGAGGGGATGGCTACACCTTC | 13 | TRBJ1-2 | TRBV27 | - | many
CASSPTSRGWNTEAFF | TGTGCCAGCAGCCCTACCTCTCGGGGTTGGAACACTGAAGCTTTCTTT | 16 | TRBJ1-1 | TRBV3-1 | - | few
CASRPGLAEPMFF | TGTGCCAGCAGGCCCGGACTAGCGGAGCCAATGTTCTTC | 13 | TRBJ2-1 | TRBV11-2 | TRBD2 | -
CASSQHPTGLTEAFF | TGTGCCAGCAGCCAACACCCGACAGGGCTTACTGAAGCTTTCTTT | 15 | TRBJ1-1 | TRBV14 | TRBD1 | few
CSARESGHLNTGAFF | TGCAGTGCTAGAGAATCCGGACACTTGAACACTGGAGCTTTCTTT | 15 | TRBJ1-1 | TRBV20-1 | - | -
CASSQGQNIQYF | TGTGCCAGCAGCCAGGGACAGAACATTCAGTACTTC | 12 | TRBJ2-4 | TRBV3-1 | TRBD1 | many
CASSPTTTRGEQFF | TGTGCCAGCAGTCCGACTACTACACGGGGTGAGCAGTTCTTC | 14 | TRBJ2-1 | TRBV12-3/TRBV12-4 | - | -
CAISENLASGNYNEQFF | TGTGCCATCAGTGAGAATCTTGCGAGCGGGAACTACAATGAGCAGTTCTTC | 17 | TRBJ2-1 | TRBV10-3 | TRBD2 | few
CASSHLTTGANTGELFF | TGTGCCAGCAGCCATCTGACGACAGGAGCGAACACCGGGGAGCTGTTTTTT | 17 | TRBJ2-2 | TRBV3-1 | - | many
CASSLAPSGTDTQYF | TGTGCCAGCAGTTTAGCGCCCTCCGGGACAGATACGCAGTATTTT | 15 | TRBJ2-3 | TRBV12-3/TRBV12-4 | - | many
CASSTPTGANYGYTF | TGCGCCAGCAGCACCCCGACAGGGGCAAACTATGGCTACACCTTC | 15 | TRBJ1-2 | TRBV5-1 | TRBD1 | -
CASSLAPGYGYTF | TGTGCCAGCAGCTTGGCTCCGGGTTATGGCTACACCTTC | 13 | TRBJ1-2 | TRBV5-5 | - | -